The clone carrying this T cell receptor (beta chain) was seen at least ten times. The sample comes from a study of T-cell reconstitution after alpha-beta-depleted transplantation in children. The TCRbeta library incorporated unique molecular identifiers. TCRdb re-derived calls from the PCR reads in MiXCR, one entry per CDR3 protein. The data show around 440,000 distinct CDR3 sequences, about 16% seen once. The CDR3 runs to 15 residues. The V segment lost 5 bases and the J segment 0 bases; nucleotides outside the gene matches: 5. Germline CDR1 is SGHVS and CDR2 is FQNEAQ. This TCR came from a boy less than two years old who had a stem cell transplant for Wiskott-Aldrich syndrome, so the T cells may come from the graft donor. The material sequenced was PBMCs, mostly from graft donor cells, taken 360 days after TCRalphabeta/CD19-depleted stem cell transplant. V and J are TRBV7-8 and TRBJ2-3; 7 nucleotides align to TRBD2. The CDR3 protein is CASSLRSGSTDTQYF. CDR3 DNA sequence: TGTGCCAGCAGCCTCCGTAGCGGGAGCACAGATACGCAGTATTTT.